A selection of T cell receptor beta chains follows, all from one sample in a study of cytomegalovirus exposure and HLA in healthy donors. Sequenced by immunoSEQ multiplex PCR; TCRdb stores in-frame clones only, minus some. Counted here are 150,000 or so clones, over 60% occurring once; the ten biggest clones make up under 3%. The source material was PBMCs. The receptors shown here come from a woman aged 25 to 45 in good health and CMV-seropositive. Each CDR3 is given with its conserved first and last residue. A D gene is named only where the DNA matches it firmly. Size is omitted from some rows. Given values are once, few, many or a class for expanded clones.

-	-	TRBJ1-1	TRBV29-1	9	CSVGGEAFF	TGCAGCGTTGGAGGGGAAGCTTTCTTT
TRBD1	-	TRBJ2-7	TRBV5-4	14	CASSLGTVSYEQYF	TGTGCCAGCAGCCTAGGGACAGTCTCCTACGAGCAGTACTTC
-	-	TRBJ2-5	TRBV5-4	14	CASSFRGARETQYF	TGTGCCAGCAGCTTCCGGGGGGCCAGAGAGACCCAGTACTTC
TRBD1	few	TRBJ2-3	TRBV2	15	CASSVPRGRTDTQYF	TGTGCCAGCAGTGTGCCCAGGGGGCGCACAGATACGCAGTATTTT
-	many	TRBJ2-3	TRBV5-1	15	CASSLAGQITDTQYF	TGCGCCAGCAGCTTGGCTGGACAGATCACAGATACGCAGTATTTT
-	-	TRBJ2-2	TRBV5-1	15	CASSFELVNTGELFF	TGCGCCAGCAGCTTCGAACTGGTGAACACCGGGGAGCTGTTTTTT
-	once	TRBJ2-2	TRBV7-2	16	CASSLSFGQWYGELFF	TGTGCCAGCAGCTTAAGTTTCGGACAGTGGTACGGGGAGCTGTTTTTT
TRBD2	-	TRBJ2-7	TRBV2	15	CASSPTSGAALGQYF	TGTGCCAGCAGTCCAACTAGCGGGGCAGCCCTCGGGCAGTACTTC
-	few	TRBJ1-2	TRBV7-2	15	CASSLNLAPGFGYTF	TGTGCCAGCAGCTTAAACTTGGCGCCAGGGTTTGGCTACACCTTC
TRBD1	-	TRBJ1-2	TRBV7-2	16	CASSLRGLTGVRGYTF	TGTGCCAGCAGCTTAAGAGGGTTAACAGGGGTAAGAGGCTACACCTTC
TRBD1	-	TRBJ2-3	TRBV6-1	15	CASSVTGGSTDTQYF	TGTGCCAGCAGTGTGACAGGGGGCAGCACAGATACGCAGTATTTT
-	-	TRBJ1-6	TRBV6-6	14	CASSYSMVDSPLHF	TGTGCCAGCAGTTACTCAATGGTAGATTCCCCCCTCCACTTT
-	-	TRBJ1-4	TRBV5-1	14	CASSLQGRGEKLFF	TGCGCCAGCAGTTTACAGGGAAGAGGCGAAAAACTGTTTTTT
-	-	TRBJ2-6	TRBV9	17	CASSVGVRYSGANVLTF	TGTGCCAGCAGCGTAGGAGTTCGCTACTCTGGGGCCAACGTCCTGACTTTC
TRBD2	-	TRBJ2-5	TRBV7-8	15	CASSQGTSGGGAQYF	TGTGCCAGCAGCCAAGGGACTAGCGGGGGGGGCGCCCAGTACTTC
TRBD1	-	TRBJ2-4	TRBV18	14	CASSPPDRVGIQYF	TGTGCCAGCTCACCACCCGACAGGGTTGGCATTCAGTACTTC
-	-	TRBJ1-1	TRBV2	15	CASIQPAGVGTEAFF	TGTGCCAGCATCCAGCCGGCGGGGGTTGGCACTGAAGCTTTCTTT
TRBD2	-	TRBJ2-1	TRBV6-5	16	CASSSSLATSYNEQFF	TGTGCCAGCAGTTCATCACTAGCGACGTCCTACAATGAGCAGTTCTTC
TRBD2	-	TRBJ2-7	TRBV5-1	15	CASSLAGVAGGEQYF	TGCGCCAGCAGCTTGGCCGGGGTAGCGGGAGGAGAGCAGTACTTC
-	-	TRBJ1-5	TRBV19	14	CASTIGTINQPQHF	TGTGCCAGTACAATAGGGACAATTAATCAGCCCCAGCATTTT
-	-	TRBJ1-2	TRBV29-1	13	CSLDSQGDYGYTF	TGCAGCTTGGACAGCCAAGGAGACTATGGCTACACCTTC
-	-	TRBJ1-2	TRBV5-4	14	CASSLDRIIYGYTF	TGTGCCAGCAGCTTGGACAGGATAATCTATGGCTACACCTTC
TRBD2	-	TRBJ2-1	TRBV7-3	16	CASSLRRGSSYNEQFF	TGTGCCAGCAGCTTAAGGCGGGGGAGCTCCTACAATGAGCAGTTCTTC
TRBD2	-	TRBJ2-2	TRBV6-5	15	CASSPTRGGRGELFF	TGTGCCAGCAGTCCAACTCGGGGGGGACGGGGGGAGCTGTTTTTT
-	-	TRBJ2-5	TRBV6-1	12	CASMVHFETQYF	TGTGCCAGCATGGTACATTTCGAGACCCAGTACTTC
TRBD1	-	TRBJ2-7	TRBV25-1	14	CASSVAGTVAEQYF	TGTGCCAGCAGTGTAGCCGGGACAGTCGCCGAGCAGTACTTC
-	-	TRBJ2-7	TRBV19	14	CASSIGSGVYEQYF	TGTGCCAGTAGTATTGGATCGGGAGTTTACGAGCAGTACTTC
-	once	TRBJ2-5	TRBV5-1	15	CASSLQDIQGETQYF	TGCGCCAGCAGCTTACAGGACATCCAGGGGGAGACCCAGTACTTC
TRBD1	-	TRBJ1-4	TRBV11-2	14	CASRSTGGPGKLFF	TGTGCCAGCAGGTCGACAGGGGGTCCGGGAAAACTGTTTTTT
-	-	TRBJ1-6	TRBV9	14	CASSAREFNSPLHF	TGTGCCAGCAGCGCACGGGAGTTTAATTCACCCCTCCACTTT
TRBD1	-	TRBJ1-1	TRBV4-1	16	CASSRGTGGVLTEAFF	TGCGCCAGCAGCCGAGGGACAGGGGGAGTACTCACTGAAGCTTTCTTT
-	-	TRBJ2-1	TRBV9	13	CASSSDARDEQFF	TGTGCCAGCAGCTCTGATGCGCGGGATGAGCAGTTCTTC
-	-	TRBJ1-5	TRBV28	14	CASTTAGGEQPQHF	TGTGCCAGCACTACAGCCGGGGGGGAACAGCCCCAGCATTTT
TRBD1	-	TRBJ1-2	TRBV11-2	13	CASTQGQGYGYTF	TGTGCCAGCACCCAGGGACAGGGTTATGGCTACACCTTC
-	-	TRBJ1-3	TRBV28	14	CASSLGGSGNTIYF	TGTGCCAGCAGCCTAGGGGGCTCTGGAAACACCATATATTTT
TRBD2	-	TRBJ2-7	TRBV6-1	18	CASSEALSGGGFSYEQYF	TGTGCCAGCAGTGAAGCTTTATCGGGAGGGGGTTTCTCCTACGAGCAGTACTTC